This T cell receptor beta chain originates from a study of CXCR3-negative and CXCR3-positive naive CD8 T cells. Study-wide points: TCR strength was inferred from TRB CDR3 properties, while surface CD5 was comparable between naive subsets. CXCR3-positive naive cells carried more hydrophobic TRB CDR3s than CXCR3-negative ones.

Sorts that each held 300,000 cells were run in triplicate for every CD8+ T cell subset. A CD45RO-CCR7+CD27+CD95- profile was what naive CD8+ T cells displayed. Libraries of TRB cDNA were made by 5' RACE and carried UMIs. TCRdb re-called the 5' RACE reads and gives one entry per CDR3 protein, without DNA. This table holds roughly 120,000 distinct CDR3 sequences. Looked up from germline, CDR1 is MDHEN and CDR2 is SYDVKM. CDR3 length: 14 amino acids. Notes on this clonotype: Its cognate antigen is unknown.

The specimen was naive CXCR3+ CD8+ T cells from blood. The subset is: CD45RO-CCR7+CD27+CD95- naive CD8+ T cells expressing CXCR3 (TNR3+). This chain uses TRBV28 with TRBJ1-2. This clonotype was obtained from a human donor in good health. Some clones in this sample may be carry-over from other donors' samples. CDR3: CASSLFSAGYGYTF.